The 5 T cell receptor beta chains below all came from one sample that was sequenced in a study of blood T cell repertoires in COVID-19. Clones were read by immunoSEQ multiplex PCR, and TCRdb kept only the in-frame ones, dropping some. The sample carries more than 200,000 clones, 70% to 90% recorded once. The material sequenced was peripheral blood. The origin of the receptors is a man between 18 and 29 years old with active or convalescent COVID-19.

The V gene is TRBV3-1 (or the pseudogene TRBV3-2), the J gene TRBJ1-1, with D uncertain. This CDR3 is built from 15 residues. V lost 4 bases and J 1 base, leaving 13 bases between the germline ends. Germline V CDR1 and CDR2: LGHDT, YNNKEL (reference sequence). Here the CDR3 reads CASSPEFPRNTEAFF. DNA of the CDR3: TGTGCCAGCAGCCCAGAATTCCCGCGGAACACTGAAGCTTTCTTT.

The chain employs TRBV19 and TRBJ2-6; D ambiguous. This CDR3 spans 14 amino acids. CDR1 and CDR2 from the germline V gene are LNHDA and SQIVND (reference sequence). Trimming took 9 bases from V and 0 from J, leaving 9 bases between them. DNA of the CDR3: TGTGCCAGCCCTTCCAGCTCTGGGGCCAACGTCCTGACTTTC. Translated: CASPSSSGANVLTF.

The chain has TRBV28 and TRBJ1-1; weak D call: TRBD1 (5 bases). Germline CDR1 and CDR2: MDHEN and SYDVKM. The CDR3 is made up of 15 amino acids. Deletions cut 7 bases from V and 1 base from J, with 16 bases between. In nucleotides, the CDR3 is TGTGCCAGCACCCCGCCTGGACAATCGAACACTGAAGCTTTCTTT. This translates into CASTPPGQSNTEAFF.

The chain joins TRBV6-5 to TRBJ1-1; maybe TRBD1 (6 bases). Germline CDR1 reads MNHEY; CDR2 reads SVGAGI. The CDR3 length is 14 residues. Trimming removed 6 bases from V and 8 bases from J, with 19 bases in between. The CDR3 here is CASRTDLWGHEAFF. CDR3 in DNA: TGTGCCAGCAGGACCGACCTGTGGGGACACGAAGCTTTCTTT.

V gene TRBV5-1 combines with J gene TRBJ1-4; no firm D call. Trimming took 1 base from V and 4 from J, leaving 8 bases between them. The CDR3 consists of 14 residues. CDR1 is SGHRS and CDR2 is YFSETQ in the germline V gene. The CDR3 loop reads CASSLKSINEKLFF. The CDR3 coding sequence is TGCGCCAGCAGCTTGAAGAGTATTAATGAAAAACTGTTTTTT.